The clone carrying this T cell receptor beta chain appeared many times. This specimen comes from a study of patients and donors after allogeneic stem cell transplantation. Via MiXCR, TCRdb re-called the RT-PCR reads, giving one row per CDR3 protein. The data hold 200,000 to 250,000 distinct CDR3 sequences, with around an eighth observed a single time. The CDR3 has 13 residues. V was shortened by 6 bases and J by 0 bases, with 8 bases between the two germline ends. CDR1 is SGHNT, CDR2 YENEEA, per germline. The receptor was derived from a human donor who was either an allogeneic HSCT recipient or a stem cell or donor lymphocyte infusion donor (not recorded which). It is not recorded whose cells these are; they may come from a transplant donor. This chain links TRBV11-3 with TRBJ1-1; D unresolved. Sequences were obtained from blood, either unsorted or a sorted T cell fraction (not recorded which). The CDR3 DNA reads TGTGCCAGCAGTTCCCGGGTGAACACTGAAGCTTTCTTT. Protein product: CASSSRVNTEAFF.